The 18 T cell receptor beta chains below were found in one sample sequenced in a study of post-analysis software for immune sequencing data. TCR beta cDNA libraries included unique molecular identifiers. TCRdb reprocessed the PCR reads with MiXCR, giving one entry per CDR3 protein. This sample has roughly 800,000 distinct CDR3 sequences, with roughly 29% found just once. General observations from the study: In patients, about 5 TRBV segments were more frequent than in controls, with TRBV5-6, TRBV5-1 and TRBV20-1 among them.

No antigen has been assigned to these receptors. Sequencing was performed on blood. These receptors all stem from a girl aged 5-17 years with multiple sclerosis.

The chain joins TRBV9 to TRBJ2-5; D unresolved. The CDR3 is 15 residues long. V lost 0 bases to trimming and J lost 1 base, with 10 bases between them. Looked up from germline, CDR1 is SGDLS and CDR2 is YYNGEE. CDR3 loop: CASSVERAGQETQYF. The DNA of the CDR3 is TGTGCCAGCAGCGTAGAGCGTGCTGGCCAAGAGACCCAGTACTTC.

This clonotype was counted only a few times. The CDR3 is CASSLYEGWGNQPQHF. The CDR3 bases are TGTGCCAGCAGTTTATATGAGGGTTGGGGCAATCAGCCCCAGCATTTT. The J gene is TRBJ1-5, the V gene TRBV28, with D hard to call. Germline CDR1 is MDHEN and CDR2 is SYDVKM. This CDR3 is 16 amino acids long. V was trimmed by 1 base and J by 2 bases, leaving 12 bases between them. The full variable domain, with the rest looked up from reference TRBV28 and TRBJ1-5, is DVKVTQSSRYLVKRTGEKVFLECVQDMDHENMFWYRQDPGLGLRLIYFSYDVKMKEKGDIPEGYSVSREKKERFSLILESASTNQTSMYLCASSLYEGWGNQPQHFGDGTRLSIL.

Regarding this clonotype: Since a much larger clone is just one base distant, this may be a read error. V gene TRBV3-1 combines with J gene TRBJ2-1; 8 bases are shared with TRBD2. CDR1 is LGHDT and CDR2 is YNNKEL in the germline V gene (reference sequence). Trimming cost V 1 base and J 8 bases; bases outside gene matches: 10. This CDR3 comprises 16 residues. The CDR3 coding sequence is TGTGCCAGCAGCCAAGCGGACGGGGGGGCCGTCCATGAGCAGTTCTTC. Amino acid sequence: CASSQADGGAVHEQFF.

This rearrangement joins TRBV7-2 to TRBJ1-1; D uncertain. This CDR3 contains 14 residues. Germline V lookup: CDR1 SGHTA, CDR2 FQGNSA. V was clipped by 2 bases and J by 4 bases, with 11 bases between them. The CDR3 spells CASSLNGRGTEAFF. DNA for the CDR3: TGTGCCAGCAGCTTAAATGGGCGAGGCACTGAAGCTTTCTTT.

The chain joins TRBV20-1 to TRBJ2-1, with TRBD1 matching 8 bases. V trimming: 6 bases; J trimming: 4 bases; junction bases outside the gene matches: 8. Per germline, CDR1 DFQATT and CDR2 SNEGSKA (reference sequence). The CDR3 consists of 14 residues. The CDR3 spells CSASRGLMYNEQFF. CDR3 bases: TGCAGTGCGAGCAGGGGGCTGATGTACAATGAGCAGTTCTTC.

The V and J genes are TRBV6-1 and TRBJ1-4; the D gene is possibly TRBD1 (5 bases). This CDR3 is 15 amino acids long. The germline V and J ends were trimmed by 3 bases and 8 bases, with 16 bases remaining between them. Per germline, CDR1 MNHNS and CDR2 SASEGT. Written as DNA, the CDR3 is TGTGCCAGCAGTGACAAGGGGCGGTTGCTCGAAAAACTGTTTTTT. It specifies CASSDKGRLLEKLFF.

J is TRBJ2-7 and V is TRBV2; 7 nucleotides match TRBD2. With V trimmed by 7 bases and J by 5 bases, 11 bases remained unmatched. The V gene's germline CDR1 is SNHLY and CDR2 FYNNEI. This CDR3 comprises 14 residues. The CDR3: CASMDGAGVHEQYF. In nucleotides, the CDR3 is TGTGCCAGCATGGACGGGGCGGGAGTCCACGAGCAGTACTTC.

The CDR3 bases are TGTGCCAGCAGTTCCGTTGCGGGGGATACGCAGTATTTT. Its protein is CASSSVAGDTQYF. The chain couples TRBV3-1 to TRBJ2-3, with D perhaps TRBD2 (6 bases). This CDR3 comprises 13 residues. Per germline, CDR1 LGHDT and CDR2 YNNKEL (reference sequence). V gave up 6 bases and J gave up 6 bases, with 13 bases separating them.

This clonotype was recorded once. This CDR3 reads CASRTRTGGDGYTF. The CDR3, as DNA: TGTGCCAGCAGGACCAGGACAGGGGGCGATGGCTACACCTTC. The chain is built from TRBV28 and TRBJ1-2; 11 bases are shared with TRBD1. V lost 6 bases to trimming and J lost 6 bases; unmatched junction nucleotides: 6. CDR3 length equals 14 residues. The germline CDR1 and CDR2 sequences are MDHEN and SYDVKM.

J is TRBJ1-2 and V is TRBV7-2; D may be TRBD1 (5 bases). The CDR3 is made up of 15 amino acids. Trimming shortened V by 5 bases and J by 8 bases, and 21 bases separated the two germline ends. Germline assignment: CDR1 SGHTA and CDR2 FQGNSA. The CDR3, as DNA: TGTGCCAGCAGCACCCGGGACTCTCTCCTTAGCGGCTACACCTTC. Translating gives CASSTRDSLLSGYTF. Full variable domain (remainder filled in from reference TRBV7-2 and TRBJ1-2): GAGVSQSPSNKVTEKGKDVELRCDPISGHTALYWYRQSLGQGLEFLIYFQGNSAPDKSGLPSDRFSAERTGGSVSTLTIQRTQQEDSAVYLCASSTRDSLLSGYTFGSGTRLTVV.

This clonotype was detected only a few times. The CDR3 sequence: CASSYPLSGELFF. The DNA of the CDR3 is TGTGCCAGCAGTTACCCATTGTCCGGGGAGCTGTTTTTT. The chain has TRBV12-3 or TRBV12-4 and TRBJ2-2; no reliable D call. Trimming removed 4 bases from V and 6 bases from J, with 9 bases in between. The CDR3 has 13 residues.

This chain joins TRBV6-2 or TRBV6-3 and TRBJ2-3; possible D gene TRBD2, 6 bases. The CDR3 consists of 13 residues. V was trimmed by 0 bases and J by 9 bases, leaving 10 bases between them. Germline-derived CDR1 and CDR2 are MNHEY and SVGEGT. The CDR3 DNA is TGTGCCAGCAGTTACTCACGGGGGATAACGCAGTATTTT. Translation: CASSYSRGITQYF.

There are a few counts of this clonotype. V gene TRBV20-1 combines with J gene TRBJ1-1, with unresolved D. The CDR3 is 12 amino acids. In germline, CDR1 is DFQATT, CDR2 SNEGSKA (reference sequence). V was clipped by 1 base and J by 3 bases, with 6 bases between them. CDR3 sequence reads: CSARAGYTEAFF. CDR3 DNA: TGCAGTGCTAGAGCGGGGTACACTGAAGCTTTCTTT.

This sequence joins TRBV2 and TRBJ2-4; 12 bases match TRBD2. With V trimmed by 4 bases and J by 13 bases, 14 bases remained unmatched. This CDR3 has 16 residues. The germline CDR1 and CDR2 sequences are SNHLY and FYNNEI. The DNA for the CDR3 is TGTGCCAGCAGTGTTCGGACTAGCGGGACATCCCAAGGGCAGTACTTC. Residues: CASSVRTSGTSQGQYF.

This clonotype has a handful of counts. The chain couples TRBV6-2 or TRBV6-3 to TRBJ2-2; the D is unclear. The CDR3 has 13 residues. The germline V gene has CDR1 MNHEY and CDR2 SVGEGT. V was shortened by 6 bases and J by 4 bases, with 9 bases between the two germline ends. CDR3 sequence reads: CASSRTSTGELFF. In DNA, the CDR3 is TGTGCCAGCAGCCGCACCAGCACCGGGGAGCTGTTTTTT.

The V and J genes are TRBV2 and TRBJ1-2, with D possibly matching TRBD1 (6 bases). CDR1 and CDR2 from the germline V gene are SNHLY and FYNNEI. This CDR3 region has 12 residues. Between the trimmed V and J ends, which lost 7 bases and 4 bases, there was a span of 10 bases. In DNA form, the CDR3 reads TGTGCCAGCATCAGGACAGCCTATGGCTACACCTTC. Amino acids: CASIRTAYGYTF.

This chain links TRBV27 with TRBJ2-3; 13 nucleotides match TRBD2. The CDR3 consists of 21 residues. V lost 6 bases and J lost 4; bases outside the gene matches: 22. From germline, CDR1 is MNHEY and CDR2 SMNVEV (reference sequence). The CDR3 region has the DNA TGTGCCAGCAGCCGTAGGATAAGGGGACTAGCGGGGACGTTCGGGTCAGATACGCAGTATTTT. Protein: CASSRRIRGLAGTFGSDTQYF.

CDR3 coding DNA: TGTGCCAGCAGTGGGACTAGCGGGGGGGCTGAGCAGTTCTTC. Its protein product is CASSGTSGGAEQFF. V is TRBV6-4 and J is TRBJ2-1, with 15 positions matching TRBD2. CDR3 length: 14 amino acids. Trimming cost V 4 bases and J 9 bases; bases outside gene matches: 1. Per germline, CDR1 MRHNA and CDR2 SNTAGT.